This TCR beta chain was recorded in a study of blood T cell repertoires in COVID-19. Study summary: The samples span acute and convalescent COVID-19 from the United States, Italy and Spain.

This clone showed up just once. Clones were sequenced by immunoSEQ multiplex PCR, and TCRdb holds only the in-frame ones, with some missing. The sample yields roughly 320,000 clones, over 90% seen once. The CDR3 has 15 residues. J gave up 0 bases and V 7 bases, and 7 bases lay outside the gene matches. Germline V gene data show CDR1 as MNHNY and CDR2 as SVGAGI (reference sequence). The receptor was isolated from a woman in her 30s who had been exposed to COVID-19. The sequenced sample was PBMCs or T cells enriched from blood (not recorded which). V usage is TRBV6-6 and J usage is TRBJ1-1; the match to TRBD1 covers 8 bases. The CDR3 protein is CASILQGGVNTEAFF. CDR3 in DNA: TGTGCCAGCATTTTACAGGGGGGGGTGAACACTGAAGCTTTCTTT.